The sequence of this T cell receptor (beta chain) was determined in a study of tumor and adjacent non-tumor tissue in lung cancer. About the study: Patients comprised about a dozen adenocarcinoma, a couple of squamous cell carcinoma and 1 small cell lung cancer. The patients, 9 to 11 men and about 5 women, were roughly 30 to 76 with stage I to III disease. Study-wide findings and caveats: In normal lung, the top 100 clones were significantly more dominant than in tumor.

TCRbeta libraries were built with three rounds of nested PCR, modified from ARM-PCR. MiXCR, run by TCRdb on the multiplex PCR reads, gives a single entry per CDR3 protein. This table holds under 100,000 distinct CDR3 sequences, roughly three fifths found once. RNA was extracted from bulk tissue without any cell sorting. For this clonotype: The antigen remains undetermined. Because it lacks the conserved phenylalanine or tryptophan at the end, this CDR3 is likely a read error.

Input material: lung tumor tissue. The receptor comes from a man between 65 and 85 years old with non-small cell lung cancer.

The CDR3 reads CASSPLGGRYEQYL. The CDR3, as DNA: TGTGCCAGCAGTCCTCTCGGGGGCCGCTACGAGCAGTACCTC. The rearrangement uses TRBV6-2 or TRBV6-3 and TRBJ2-7; D may match TRBD1 or TRBD2 (6 bases each). CDR1 is MNHEY and CDR2 is SVGEGT in the germline V gene. The CDR3 totals 14 residues. V dropped 5 bases and J dropped 3 bases, with 14 bases sitting between them.